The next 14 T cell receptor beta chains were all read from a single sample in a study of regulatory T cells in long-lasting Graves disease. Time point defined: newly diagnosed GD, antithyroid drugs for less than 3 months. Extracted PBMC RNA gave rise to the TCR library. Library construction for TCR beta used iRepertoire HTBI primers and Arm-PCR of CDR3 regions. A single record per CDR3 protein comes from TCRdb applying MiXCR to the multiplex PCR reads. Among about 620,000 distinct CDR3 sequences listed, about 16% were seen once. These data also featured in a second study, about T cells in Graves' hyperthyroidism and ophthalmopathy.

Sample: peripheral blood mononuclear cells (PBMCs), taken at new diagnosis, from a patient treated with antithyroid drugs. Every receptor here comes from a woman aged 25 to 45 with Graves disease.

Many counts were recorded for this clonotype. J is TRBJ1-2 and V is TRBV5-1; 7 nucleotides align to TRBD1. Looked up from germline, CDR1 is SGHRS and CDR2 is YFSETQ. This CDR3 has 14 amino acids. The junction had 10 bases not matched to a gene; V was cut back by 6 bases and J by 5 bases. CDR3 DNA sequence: TGCGCCAGCACCAAGGACAGGCCCTCTTATGGCTACACCTTC. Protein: CASTKDRPSYGYTF.

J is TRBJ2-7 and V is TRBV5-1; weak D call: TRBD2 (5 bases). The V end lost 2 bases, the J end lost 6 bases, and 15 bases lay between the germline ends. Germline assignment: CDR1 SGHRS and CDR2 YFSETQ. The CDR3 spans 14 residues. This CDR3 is CASSFDLFEGEQYF. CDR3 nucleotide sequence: TGCGCCAGCAGCTTTGACTTGTTTGAGGGCGAGCAGTACTTC.

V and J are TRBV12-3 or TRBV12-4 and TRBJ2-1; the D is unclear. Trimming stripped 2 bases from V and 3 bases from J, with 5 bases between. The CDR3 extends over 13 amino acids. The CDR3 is CASSLLLYNEQFF. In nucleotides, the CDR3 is TGTGCCAGCAGTTTACTGCTCTACAATGAGCAGTTCTTC.

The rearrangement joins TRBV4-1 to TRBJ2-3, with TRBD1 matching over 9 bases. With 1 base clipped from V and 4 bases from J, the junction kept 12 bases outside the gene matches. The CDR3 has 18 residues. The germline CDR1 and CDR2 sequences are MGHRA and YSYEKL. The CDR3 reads CASSQVFSGTGKADTQYF. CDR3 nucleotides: TGCGCCAGCAGCCAAGTTTTCTCCGGGACAGGGAAGGCAGATACGCAGTATTTT.

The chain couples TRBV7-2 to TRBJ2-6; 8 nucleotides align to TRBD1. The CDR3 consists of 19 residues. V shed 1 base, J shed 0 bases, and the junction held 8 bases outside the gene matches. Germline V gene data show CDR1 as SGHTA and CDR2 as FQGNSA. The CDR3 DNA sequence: TGTGCCAGCAGCTTAGGGGGAGGACAGGGCTTCTCTGGGGCCAACGTCCTGACTTTC. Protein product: CASSLGGGQGFSGANVLTF.

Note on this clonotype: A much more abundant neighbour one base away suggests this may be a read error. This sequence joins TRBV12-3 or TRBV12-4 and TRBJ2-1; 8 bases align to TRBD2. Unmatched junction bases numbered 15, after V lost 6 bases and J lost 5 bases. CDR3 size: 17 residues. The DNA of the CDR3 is TGTGCCAGCAGGATATCTTTTCGGGAGGGCCCTAACAATGAGCAGTTCTTC. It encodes CASRISFREGPNNEQFF.

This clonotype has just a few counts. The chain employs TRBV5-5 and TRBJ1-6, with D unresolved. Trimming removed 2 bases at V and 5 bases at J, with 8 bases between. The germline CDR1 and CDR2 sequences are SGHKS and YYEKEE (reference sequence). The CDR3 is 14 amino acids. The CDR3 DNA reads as TGTGCCAGCAGCTTACAACGGGATAATTCACCCCTCCACTTT. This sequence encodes CASSLQRDNSPLHF.

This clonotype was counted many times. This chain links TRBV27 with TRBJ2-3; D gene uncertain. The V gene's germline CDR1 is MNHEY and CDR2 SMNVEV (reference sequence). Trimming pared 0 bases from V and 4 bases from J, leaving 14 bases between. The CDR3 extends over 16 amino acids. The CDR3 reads CASSLSSAPLADTQYF. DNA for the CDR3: TGTGCCAGCAGTTTATCGTCAGCGCCTCTCGCAGATACGCAGTATTTT.

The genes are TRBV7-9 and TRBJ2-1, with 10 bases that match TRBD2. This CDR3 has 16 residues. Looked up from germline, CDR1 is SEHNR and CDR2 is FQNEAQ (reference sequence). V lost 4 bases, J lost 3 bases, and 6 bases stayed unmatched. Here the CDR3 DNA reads TGTGCCAGCAGCTCTGACTGGACTAGCGGCTACAATGAGCAGTTCTTC. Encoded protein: CASSSDWTSGYNEQFF.

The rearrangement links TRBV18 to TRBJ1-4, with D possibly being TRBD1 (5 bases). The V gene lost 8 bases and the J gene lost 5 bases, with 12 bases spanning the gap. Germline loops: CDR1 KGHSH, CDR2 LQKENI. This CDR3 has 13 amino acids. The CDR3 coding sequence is TGTGCCAGCGCCCAGGGTTACAATGAAAAACTGTTTTTT. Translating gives CASAQGYNEKLFF.

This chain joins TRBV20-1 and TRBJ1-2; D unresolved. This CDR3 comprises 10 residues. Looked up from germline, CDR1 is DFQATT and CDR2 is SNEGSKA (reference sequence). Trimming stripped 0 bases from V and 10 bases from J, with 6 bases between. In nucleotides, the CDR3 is TGCAGTGCTAGAGATAGGACCTACACCTTC. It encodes CSARDRTYTF.

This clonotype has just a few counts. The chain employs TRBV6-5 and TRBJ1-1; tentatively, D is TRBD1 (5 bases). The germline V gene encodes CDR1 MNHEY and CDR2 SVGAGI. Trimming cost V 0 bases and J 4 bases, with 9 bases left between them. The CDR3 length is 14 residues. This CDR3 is CASSYSGDGTEAFF. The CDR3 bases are TGTGCCAGCAGTTACTCAGGGGACGGCACTGAAGCTTTCTTT.

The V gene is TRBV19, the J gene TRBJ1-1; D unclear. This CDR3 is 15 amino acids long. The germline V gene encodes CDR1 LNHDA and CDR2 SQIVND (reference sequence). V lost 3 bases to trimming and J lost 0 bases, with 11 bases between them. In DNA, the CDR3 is TGTGCCAGTAGTATCCGTCGGGTTATGAACACTGAAGCTTTCTTT. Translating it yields CASSIRRVMNTEAFF. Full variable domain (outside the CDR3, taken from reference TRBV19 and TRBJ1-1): DGGITQSPKYLFRKEGQNVTLSCEQNLNHDAMYWYRQDPGQGLRLIYYSQIVNDFQKGDIAEGYSVSREKKESFPLTVTSAQKNPTAFYLCASSIRRVMNTEAFFGQGTRLTVV.

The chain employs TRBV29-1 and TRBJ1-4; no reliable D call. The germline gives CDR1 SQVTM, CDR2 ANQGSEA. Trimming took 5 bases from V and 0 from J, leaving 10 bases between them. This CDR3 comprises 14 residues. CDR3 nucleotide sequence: TGCAGCGTTAGGGCGCCGGCAACTAATGAAAAACTGTTTTTT. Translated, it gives CSVRAPATNEKLFF.